This T cell receptor (beta chain) was found in a study of response to subunit inactivated influenza vaccine. This clonotype has at least ten counts. Its matching antigen is unknown. The CDR3 loop spans 13 amino acids. CDR1 and CDR2 (germline): SGHTA, FQGTGA. V was trimmed by 2 bases and J by 6 bases, leaving 9 bases between them. Findings and limits, study-wide: With each seasonal influenza vaccination, the authors suggested, few new T cells are recruited.

TCRdb used MiXCR to reprocess the RT-PCR reads, holding one entry per CDR3 protein. This sample has 500,000 to 600,000 distinct CDR3 sequences; about an eighth occur once, and the top ten carry around 13%. The sequence was collected from a man between 50 and 59 years old who received an inactivated influenza vaccine. The sample here was PBMCs from blood, taken roughly 46 days after vaccination. The chain carries TRBV7-3 and TRBJ2-3; no definite D call. CDR3: CASSLVLADTQYF. CDR3 nucleotides: TGTGCCAGCAGCTTAGTTTTGGCGGATACGCAGTATTTT.